Ten or more counts support the clone carrying this T cell receptor (beta chain). Its antigen remains unknown. TCRdb independently ran MiXCR on the 5' RACE reads; one entry per CDR3 protein. The data contain 95,000 to 150,000 distinct CDR3 sequences, roughly 3.2% of them singletons. These data are taken from a study of neurological immune-mediated disorders. Study-wide points: HTLV-1-associated myelopathy had the most TCR clonal expansion, and multiple sclerosis had the least, less than healthy controls. Across subjects, expanded clones had no CDR3 amino acid sequences in common, pointing to private repertoires in all groups.

The unsorted libraries had their origin in 2 million PBMCs stored at -80 C. This receptor was obtained from a woman aged 25 to 39 with multiple sclerosis. Sequencing used PBMCs.

The CDR3 is CASSLDGWEGYTF. The DNA of the CDR3 is TGTGCCAGCAGTTTAGATGGATGGGAGGGCTACACCTTC. V gene TRBV12-3 or TRBV12-4 combines with J gene TRBJ1-2, with no clear D. The CDR3 has 13 residues. Trimming stripped 1 base from V and 8 bases from J, with 11 bases between.